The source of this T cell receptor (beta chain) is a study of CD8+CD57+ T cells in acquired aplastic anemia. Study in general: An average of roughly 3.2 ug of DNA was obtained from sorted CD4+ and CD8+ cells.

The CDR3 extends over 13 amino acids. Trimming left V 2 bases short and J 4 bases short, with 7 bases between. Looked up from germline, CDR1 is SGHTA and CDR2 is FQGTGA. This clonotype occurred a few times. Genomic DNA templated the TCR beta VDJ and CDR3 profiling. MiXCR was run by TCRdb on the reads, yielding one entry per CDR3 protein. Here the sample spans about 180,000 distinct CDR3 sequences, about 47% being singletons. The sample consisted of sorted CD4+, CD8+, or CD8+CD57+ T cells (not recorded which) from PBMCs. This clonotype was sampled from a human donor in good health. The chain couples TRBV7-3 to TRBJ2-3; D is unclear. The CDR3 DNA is TGTGCCAGCAGCTTACGGCGCGCAGATACGCAGTATTTT. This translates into CASSLRRADTQYF.